One and the same sample provided the 23 T cell receptor beta chains below, sequenced in a study of PD-L1 blockade in urothelial cancer. This table comes from immunoSEQ multiplex PCR, and its TCRdb copy is limited to in-frame clones, with some not included. The sample contains 100,000 or so clones, 90% to 95% of which appear only once. The source was PBMCs, collected around atezolizumab (anti-PD-L1) treatment. The receptors were gathered from a woman aged 80 or older with urothelial cancer.

The V call is TRBV5-4, the J call TRBJ2-7, with 9 bases that match TRBD1. CDR1 SGHNT and CDR2 YYREEE come from the germline V gene (reference sequence). The CDR3 extends over 15 amino acids. Trimming cost V 4 bases and J 5 bases; bases outside gene matches: 10. The CDR3 spells CASSQTHRGRNEQYF. The DNA for the CDR3 is TGTGCCAGCAGCCAAACCCACAGGGGGCGGAACGAGCAGTACTTC. Variable domain in full (rest from reference TRBV5-4 and TRBJ2-7): ETGVTQSPTHLIKTRGQQVTLRCSSQSGHNTVSWYQQALGQGPQFIFQYYREEENGRGNFPPRFSGLQFPNYSSELNVNALELDDSALYLCASSQTHRGRNEQYFGPGTRLTVT.

V is TRBV5-1 and J is TRBJ2-7, with 7 bases fitting TRBD1. Trimming took 4 bases from V and 2 from J; bases not matched to a gene: 15. This CDR3 comprises 17 residues. The germline V gene has CDR1 SGHRS and CDR2 YFSETQ. The CDR3 DNA reads as TGCGCCAGCAGCCAACAAAAAGGGACAGCTTTCGCCTACGAGCAGTACTTC. Translating gives CASSQQKGTAFAYEQYF.

The sample holds one count of this clone. The V and J genes are TRBV2 and TRBJ1-1; possible D gene TRBD1, 5 bases. Germline V gene data show CDR1 as SNHLY and CDR2 as FYNNEI. There are 14 residues in the CDR3. V was clipped by 8 bases and J by 3 bases, with 16 bases between them. The CDR3 sequence: CASSGGGWDTEAFF. The CDR3 DNA sequence: TGTGCCAGCTCCGGGGGGGGTTGGGACACTGAAGCTTTCTTT.

V gene TRBV5-1 combines with J gene TRBJ2-3; 8 bases agree with TRBD2. The CDR3 consists of 14 residues. The V gene end was trimmed by 5 bases and the J gene end by 3 bases; junction bases not matched to a gene: 5. Germline values: CDR1 SGHRS, CDR2 YFSETQ. The CDR3 sequence: CASRIAGITDTQYF. CDR3 DNA sequence: TGCGCCAGCAGAATAGCGGGAATAACAGATACGCAGTATTTT.

This clone was observed a single time. This sample also contains other DNA sequences that code for the same CDR3. The rearrangement links TRBV18 to TRBJ1-5, with D unclear. The germline gives CDR1 KGHSH, CDR2 LQKENI. The CDR3 extends over 14 amino acids. Trimming shortened V by 3 bases and J by 1 base, and 7 bases separated the two germline ends. DNA of the CDR3: TGTGCCAGCTCACCCGGAGGCAGCAATCAGCCCCAGCATTTT. Translation gives CASSPGGSNQPQHF.

The rearrangement uses TRBV19 and TRBJ2-5; 10 positions match TRBD2. This CDR3 has 14 amino acids. Germline-derived CDR1 and CDR2 are LNHDA and SQIVND (reference sequence). The V gene end was trimmed by 3 bases and the J gene end by 10 bases; junction bases not matched to a gene: 8. The CDR3 DNA reads TGTGCCAGTAGTATTGGTCTAGCGGGAGATAGCCAGTACTTC. Encoded protein: CASSIGLAGDSQYF.

The chain recombines TRBV25-1 with TRBJ2-7; TRBD1 agrees at 7 bases. The CDR3 sequence is 12 residues long. Looked up from germline, CDR1 is MGHDK and CDR2 is SYGVNS. The CDR3 DNA is TGTGCCAGCAGTGACTTCAGGGGGTTGTGTTGGGTC. This gives the protein CASSDFRGLCWV.

The V and J genes are TRBV29-1 and TRBJ2-5, with TRBD1 matching 12 bases. The J segment lost 4 bases and the V segment lost 7 bases, leaving 7 bases of the junction unmatched. This CDR3 is built from 14 residues. Germline V gene sequence: CDR1 SQVTM, CDR2 ANQGSEA. The CDR3 region is CSAGGTGGAETQYF. CDR3 coding DNA: TGCAGCGCCGGAGGGACAGGGGGCGCAGAGACCCAGTACTTC.

This clone has only one observation. This rearrangement joins TRBV28 to TRBJ2-7, with TRBD2 identical over 16 bases. The CDR3 loop spans 23 amino acids. V dropped 7 bases and J dropped 3; count of bases not matched to a gene: 27. Looked up from germline, CDR1 is MDHEN and CDR2 is SYDVKM. This CDR3 is CASTGGLGTSGRAYTVIHYEQYF. The CDR3, as DNA: TGTGCCAGCACCGGCGGACTTGGGACTAGCGGGAGGGCCTATACCGTAATACACTACGAGCAGTACTTC.

This chain connects TRBV6-1 to TRBJ2-7; no clear D gene. This CDR3 spans 13 amino acids. Trimming pared 8 bases from V and 4 bases from J, leaving 15 bases between. CDR1 and CDR2 from the germline V gene are MNHNS and SASEGT. The CDR3 DNA is TGTGCCAGCCTCTCCCCTCAGTCGTACGAGCAGTACTTC. This codes for CASLSPQSYEQYF.

The genes are TRBV19 and TRBJ2-2, with 8 bases matching TRBD2. V gave up 5 bases and J gave up 6 bases; unmatched junction bases: 20. The CDR3 sequence is 19 residues long. Germline CDR1 is LNHDA and CDR2 is SQIVND (reference sequence). CDR3 amino acids: CASSQDRGNSGRTPGELFF. CDR3 coding DNA: TGTGCCAGTAGTCAAGATAGGGGGAACAGCGGGAGAACGCCCGGGGAGCTGTTTTTT.

This clone was recorded many times. The chain carries TRBV5-6 and TRBJ1-1; the match to TRBD1 covers 7 bases. CDR1 is SGHDT, CDR2 YYEEEE, per germline. This CDR3 comprises 15 residues. The junction had 8 bases not matched to a gene; V was cut back by 1 base and J by 5 bases. CDR3 sequence reads: CASSLNGPGGTEAFF. CDR3 nucleotide sequence: TGTGCCAGCAGCTTGAACGGGCCAGGGGGAACTGAAGCTTTCTTT.

The CDR3 region has the DNA TGTGCCAGTAGTGAGTACAATGAGCAGTTCTTC. Translated: CASSEYNEQFF. The chain is built from TRBV19 and TRBJ2-1; D is unresolved. The V end was cut by 5 bases, the J end by 4 bases, with 3 bases between. There are 11 residues in the CDR3. Germline V CDR1 and CDR2: LNHDA, SQIVND (reference sequence).

V gene TRBV28 combines with J gene TRBJ1-5; D uncertain. Germline V CDR1 and CDR2: MDHEN, SYDVKM. The CDR3 contains 14 residues. Trimming took 2 bases from V and 1 from J, leaving 6 bases between them. DNA for the CDR3: TGTGCCAGCAGTTTAGGGCAGAGCAATCAGCCCCAGCATTTT. It yields the protein CASSLGQSNQPQHF.

The chain employs TRBV27 and TRBJ1-5, with 10 bases identical to TRBD1. Germline trimming cut 5 bases from V and 6 bases from J; bases unmatched to any gene: 7. The CDR3 consists of 15 residues. CDR1 MNHEY and CDR2 SMNVEV come from the germline V gene (reference sequence). The CDR3 protein is CASSPGTGDRQPQHF. In DNA, the CDR3 is TGTGCCAGCAGTCCCGGGACAGGGGATCGTCAGCCCCAGCATTTT.

V usage is TRBV28 and J usage is TRBJ2-7; weak D call: TRBD2 (6 bases). This CDR3 spans 15 amino acids. The germline V gene encodes CDR1 MDHEN and CDR2 SYDVKM. The ends were cut back, 5 bases at V and 0 bases at J, with 14 bases in the middle. The CDR3 nucleotides are TGTGCCAGCAGTGCCATAGCGGTGGGCTCCTACGAGCAGTACTTC. Amino acid sequence: CASSAIAVGSYEQYF.

The chain links TRBV2 to TRBJ2-1; no firm D call. CDR1 SNHLY and CDR2 FYNNEI come from the germline V gene. The ends were cut back, 4 bases at V and 6 bases at J, with 10 bases in the middle. The CDR3 runs to 13 residues. CDR3 coding DNA: TGTGCCAGCAGTGCTCTGTCGTCCAATGAGCAGTTCTTC. Translating gives CASSALSSNEQFF. Drawing the rest from reference TRBV2 and TRBJ2-1, the complete variable domain is EPEVTQTPSHQVTQMGQEVILRCVPISNHLYFYWYRQILGQKVEFLVSFYNNEISEKSEIFDDQFSVERPDGSNFTLKIRSTKLEDSAMYFCASSALSSNEQFFGPGTRLTVL.

The J gene is TRBJ1-4, the V gene TRBV2; TRBD1 might be the D (6 bases). The germline CDR1 and CDR2 sequences are SNHLY and FYNNEI. This CDR3 spans 15 amino acids. V was trimmed by 7 bases and J by 5 bases, leaving 17 bases between them. In DNA form, the CDR3 reads TGTGCCAGCACCCGAACGGGGGGCTTGAATGAAAAACTGTTTTTT. This gives the protein CASTRTGGLNEKLFF.

This chain links TRBV18 with TRBJ2-1; D is undetermined. The CDR3 contains 13 residues. The V end was cut by 2 bases, the J end by 6 bases, with 8 bases between. Germline CDR1 and CDR2: KGHSH and LQKENI. CDR3 in DNA: TGTGCCAGCTCACCATCGGTTGTCAATGAGCAGTTCTTC. The encoded protein is CASSPSVVNEQFF. The full variable domain, completed using reference TRBV18 and TRBJ2-1, is NAGVMQNPRHLVRRRGQEARLRCSPMKGHSHVYWYRQLPEEGLKFMVYLQKENIIDESGMPKERFSAEFPKEGPSILRIQQVVRGDSAAYFCASSPSVVNEQFFGPGTRLTVL.

CDR3 protein: CASSSDRGMSQPQHF. The CDR3 DNA follows: TGTGCCAGCAGCTCGGACAGGGGTATGAGTCAGCCCCAGCATTTT. The rearrangement links TRBV5-6 to TRBJ1-5; 9 nucleotides match TRBD1. With 3 bases clipped from V and 6 bases from J, the junction kept 7 bases outside the gene matches. Germline CDR1 SGHDT, CDR2 YYEEEE. This CDR3 is 15 amino acids long.

This clone has just one count. The chain joins TRBV11-2 to TRBJ2-3, with a tentative D call TRBD1 (5 bases). Germline V gene sequence: CDR1 SGHAT, CDR2 FQNNGV. V was shortened by 5 bases and J by 2 bases, with 11 bases between the two germline ends. This CDR3 spans 14 amino acids. Here the CDR3 DNA reads TGTGCCAGCAGCCGAACAGGCCCCACAGATACGCAGTATTTT. It translates to CASSRTGPTDTQYF.

The rearrangement joins TRBV11-3 to TRBJ2-1, with TRBD2 matching 14 bases. There are 15 residues in the CDR3. The germline CDR1 and CDR2 sequences are SGHNT and YENEEA. V gave up 4 bases and J gave up 10 bases; unmatched junction bases: 6. The CDR3 coding sequence is TGTGCCAGCAGCTCGACTAGCGGGAGGGCCGGCGAGCAGTTCTTC. Its translation is CASSSTSGRAGEQFF.

J is TRBJ2-1 and V is TRBV6-1; 8 nucleotides line up with TRBD2. CDR3 length: 16 amino acids. Germline CDR1 reads MNHNS; CDR2 reads SASEGT. J gave up 5 bases and V 2 bases, and 8 bases lay outside the gene matches. This CDR3 is CASSESGGRSHNEQFF. CDR3 DNA: TGTGCCAGCAGTGAATCCGGCGGGAGGTCCCACAATGAGCAGTTCTTC.